This passage covers 27 T cell receptor beta chains from one sample sequenced in a study of T cell changes during pregnancy in multiple sclerosis. The method was immunoSEQ multiplex PCR; TCRdb's version includes in-frame clones alone and lacks a portion of them. This sample yields some 38,000 clones, of which approximately 90% are seen a single time; 0.45% to 0.55% belongs to the top ten. The sequenced sample was CD4+ T cells from peripheral blood mononuclear cells, obtained in the third trimester of pregnancy. These receptors all stem from a female donor in good health, enrolled as a control in a pregnancy study.

The V and J genes are TRBV15 and TRBJ2-5; the match to TRBD2 covers 9 bases. The CDR3 contains 15 residues. The V segment lost 7 bases and the J segment 6 bases; nucleotides outside the gene matches: 12. Looked up from germline, CDR1 is LNHNV and CDR2 is YYDKDF (reference sequence). DNA of the CDR3: TGTGCCACCACCCCAGTAGCGGGAGTTTTGCAGACCCAGTACTTC. Its translation is CATTPVAGVLQTQYF.

The V call is TRBV5-6, the J call TRBJ2-7; perhaps TRBD2 as D (5 bases). The ends were cut back, 0 bases at V and 7 bases at J, with 17 bases in the middle. The CDR3 is 15 residues long. Germline V lookup: CDR1 SGHDT, CDR2 YYEEEE. The CDR3 sequence is CASSLGAGQAWEQYF. The CDR3 coding sequence is TGTGCCAGCAGCTTGGGTGCGGGCCAAGCGTGGGAGCAGTACTTC.

The chain couples TRBV9 to TRBJ1-1, with TRBD1 as a possible D gene (6 bases). Germline V gene lookup returns CDR1 SGDLS and CDR2 YYNGEE. The CDR3 has 15 amino acids. Between the trimmed V and J ends, which lost 1 base and 5 bases, there was a span of 15 bases. The CDR3 here is CASSVRGSGWTEAFF. CDR3 in DNA: TGTGCCAGCAGCGTAAGGGGGTCAGGGTGGACTGAAGCTTTCTTT.

The chain is built from TRBV18 and TRBJ2-3, with D perhaps TRBD1 (5 bases). Germline lookup yields CDR1 KGHSH and CDR2 LQKENI. V lost 5 bases to trimming and J lost 0 bases, with 12 bases between them. CDR3 length: 15 amino acids. CDR3 DNA: TGTGCCAGCTCAACCAGGGAAAAAAGCACAGATACGCAGTATTTT. Protein sequence: CASSTREKSTDTQYF.

V usage is TRBV2 and J usage is TRBJ2-7; D possibly corresponds to TRBD2 (6 bases). Per germline, CDR1 SNHLY and CDR2 FYNNEI. The ends were cut back, 4 bases at V and 7 bases at J, with 14 bases in the middle. The CDR3 is made up of 13 amino acids. CDR3 nucleotides: TGTGCCAGCAGTGCGGATTGGGGGGAGGAGCAGTACTTC. Encoded protein: CASSADWGEEQYF.

The V call is TRBV7-2, the J call TRBJ2-7, with D perhaps matching TRBD1 (5 bases). Trimming took off 5 bases at V and 4 bases at J, with 18 bases between the two ends. Per germline, CDR1 SGHTA and CDR2 FQGNSA. This CDR3 comprises 15 residues. Here the CDR3 DNA reads TGTGCCAGCAGCCCCATCCCGGGCAGGGAATACGAGCAGTACTTC. This sequence encodes CASSPIPGREYEQYF.

The chain couples TRBV5-1 to TRBJ2-2, with a weak D call TRBD2 (5 bases). Germline V gives CDR1 SGHRS, CDR2 YFSETQ. Trimming removed 3 bases from V and 4 bases from J, with 19 bases in between. CDR3 length: 17 residues. The CDR3 sequence is CASSSGIGTHPTGELFF. The CDR3 DNA sequence: TGCGCCAGCAGCTCGGGGATCGGTACCCACCCCACCGGGGAGCTGTTTTTT.

This clone was detected only once. The V gene is TRBV18, the J gene TRBJ1-4; TRBD1 might be the D (5 bases). Germline-derived CDR1 and CDR2 are KGHSH and LQKENI. V lost 0 bases to trimming and J lost 7 bases, with 9 bases between them. The CDR3 totals 14 residues. In DNA, the CDR3 is TGTGCCAGCTCACCACCGACAGCGACTGAAAAACTGTTTTTT. Amino acids: CASSPPTATEKLFF.

This chain joins TRBV11-3 and TRBJ1-2; 10 nucleotides line up with TRBD1. Looked up from germline, CDR1 is SGHNT and CDR2 is YENEEA. The CDR3 contains 13 residues. V shed 4 bases, J shed 7 bases, and the junction held 3 bases outside the gene matches. CDR3 nucleotides: TGTGCCAGCAGCTCCGACAGGGGGCTTGGCTACACCTTC. Its translation is CASSSDRGLGYTF. The full variable domain, with the rest looked up from reference TRBV11-3 and TRBJ1-2, is EAGVVQSPRYKIIEKKQPVAFWCNPISGHNTLYWYLQNLGQGPELLIRYENEEAVDDSQLPKDRFSAERLKGVDSTLKIQPAELGDSAVYLCASSSDRGLGYTFGSGTRLTVV.

The chain carries TRBV6-4 and TRBJ1-5; 7 nucleotides line up with TRBD1. The CDR3 length is 16 residues. V was pared by 2 bases and J by 5 bases, with 9 bases of the junction left unmatched. The germline CDR1 and CDR2 sequences are MRHNA and SNTAGT. The CDR3 loop is CASSDPQGRWDQPQHF. For the CDR3, the DNA is TGTGCCAGCAGTGACCCACAGGGGAGGTGGGATCAGCCCCAGCATTTT.

This clone was seen more than once but under ten times. The V and J genes are TRBV28 and TRBJ2-7; D is undetermined. With 5 bases removed from V and 1 base from J, the gap between germline ends came to 9 bases. CDR3 size: 13 residues. Per the germline V gene, CDR1 is MDHEN and CDR2 is SYDVKM. The CDR3 nucleotides read TGTGCCAGCAGTCCCTCTTCGTCCTACGAGCAGTACTTC. It specifies CASSPSSSYEQYF.

The chain uses TRBV27 and TRBJ1-2, with D perhaps matching TRBD1 (5 bases). Germline values: CDR1 MNHEY, CDR2 SMNVEV (reference sequence). This CDR3 has 14 residues. Trimming pared 2 bases from V and 7 bases from J, leaving 14 bases between. The CDR3 DNA follows: TGTGCCAGCAGTTTAGGGGCGTGGAGGGGTGGCTACACCTTC. Encoded protein: CASSLGAWRGGYTF.

The chain joins TRBV5-1 to TRBJ2-7, with TRBD1 identical over 7 bases. V shed 0 bases, J shed 12 bases, and the junction held 12 bases outside the gene matches. CDR1 is SGHRS and CDR2 is YFSETQ in the germline V gene. The CDR3 covers 14 residues. CDR3 in amino acids: CASSLEETGTPLYF. As DNA, the CDR3 is TGCGCCAGCAGCTTGGAGGAGACAGGGACCCCCCTGTACTTC.

The genes are TRBV4-2 and TRBJ2-3; D might be TRBD1 (6 bases). The germline V and J ends were trimmed by 0 bases and 4 bases, with 11 bases remaining between them. The CDR3 runs 15 residues. Germline assignment: CDR1 LGHNA and CDR2 YNFKEQ. CDR3 DNA: TGTGCCAGCAGCCAAGATCCAGAGGGGGCAGATACGCAGTATTTT. Protein: CASSQDPEGADTQYF.

This clone was detected once. The chain has TRBV9 and TRBJ1-2; D ambiguous. The CDR3 spans 13 residues. Germline V gene lookup returns CDR1 SGDLS and CDR2 YYNGEE. Between the trimmed V and J ends, which lost 0 bases and 8 bases, there was a span of 11 bases. CDR3 sequence reads: CASSVEAGRGYTF. The CDR3 nucleotides read TGTGCCAGCAGCGTAGAGGCAGGCCGGGGCTACACCTTC.

The gene calls are TRBV5-1 and TRBJ1-1; D gene uncertain. In germline, CDR1 is SGHRS, CDR2 YFSETQ. V dropped 5 bases and J dropped 2 bases, with 16 bases sitting between them. The CDR3 length is 15 residues. The CDR3 bases are TGCGCCAGCAGGGAGGGTTTGGGGTATAACACTGAAGCTTTCTTT. Protein sequence: CASREGLGYNTEAFF.

The rearrangement uses TRBV19 and TRBJ2-3, with D tentatively TRBD2 (6 bases). This CDR3 is 15 amino acids long. The V and J ends lost 7 bases and 4 bases respectively, with 18 bases between them. In germline, CDR1 is LNHDA, CDR2 SQIVND (reference sequence). The CDR3 sequence: CASTEAGPVADTQYF. The DNA for the CDR3 is TGTGCCAGTACGGAGGCGGGACCGGTGGCAGATACGCAGTATTTT. Combining the CDR3 with reference TRBV19 and TRBJ2-3 gives the whole variable domain DGGITQSPKYLFRKEGQNVTLSCEQNLNHDAMYWYRQDPGQGLRLIYYSQIVNDFQKGDIAEGYSVSREKKESFPLTVTSAQKNPTAFYLCASTEAGPVADTQYFGPGTRLTVL.

The chain carries TRBV19 and TRBJ2-5; 10 bases match TRBD1. The CDR3 covers 17 residues. In germline, CDR1 is LNHDA, CDR2 SQIVND (reference sequence). J was trimmed by 5 bases and V by 4 bases; bases with no gene match: 13. The DNA for the CDR3 is TGTGCCAGTAGTAATCCGATACCGGGACAGGGGAGGGAGACCCAGTACTTC. Protein: CASSNPIPGQGRETQYF.

This clone has a single count. This chain uses TRBV9 with TRBJ2-7; D gene ambiguous. This CDR3 has 14 residues. Between the trimmed V and J ends, which lost 4 bases and 6 bases, there was a span of 17 bases. The germline V gene encodes CDR1 SGDLS and CDR2 YYNGEE. This chain's CDR3 is CASSHSLEFGEQYF. CDR3 DNA: TGTGCCAGCAGCCACTCACTCGAATTTGGCGAGCAGTACTTC.

The genes are TRBV15 and TRBJ2-7, with no clear D. The germline gives CDR1 LNHNV, CDR2 YYDKDF (reference sequence). This CDR3 is 13 amino acids long. Trimming took 0 bases from V and 9 from J, leaving 12 bases between them. The CDR3 sequence is CATSRDDFTGQYF. In DNA, the CDR3 is TGTGCCACCAGCAGAGACGACTTTACCGGGCAGTACTTC.

This sequence joins TRBV6-5 and TRBJ2-7; 8 bases line up with TRBD1. Looked up from germline, CDR1 is MNHEY and CDR2 is SVGAGI. This CDR3 contains 13 residues. The ends lost 6 bases at V and 7 bases at J; junction bases unmatched: 8. The CDR3 sequence: CASRETGAREQYF. The CDR3 region has the DNA TGTGCCAGCAGAGAGACAGGGGCTCGGGAGCAGTACTTC.

This chain joins TRBV7-8 and TRBJ2-1, with D maybe TRBD2 (7 bases). V was pared by 2 bases and J by 7 bases, with 18 bases between. Germline assignment: CDR1 SGHVS and CDR2 FQNEAQ. The CDR3 covers 16 residues. The CDR3 DNA sequence: TGTGCCAGCAGCTTATCGACAAGGACTAGGGGGAATGAGCAGTTCTTC. The encoded protein is CASSLSTRTRGNEQFF.

On this clone itself: At one end the junction does not follow the germline gene, possibly because of a read error. This sequence joins TRBV7-7 and TRBJ2-5, with TRBD1 as a possible D gene (6 bases). CDR1 and CDR2 (germline): SSHAT, FNYEAQ (reference sequence). CDR3 size: 13 residues. The CDR3 region has the DNA TGTGCTAGCAGCCAACAGGGTAGGGAGACCCAGTACTTC. Its translation is CASSQQGRETQYF.

The gene calls are TRBV29-1 and TRBJ2-5; no clear D gene. Trimming removed 7 bases from V and 4 bases from J, with 16 bases in between. This CDR3 is 13 amino acids long. In germline, CDR1 is SQVTM, CDR2 ANQGSEA. CDR3 coding DNA: TGCAGCGGGGTAGTTCTAGGTTCAGAGACCCAGTACTTC. It translates to CSGVVLGSETQYF.

This clone has more than one count but fewer than ten. This chain links TRBV18 with TRBJ1-6; unclear D gene. The CDR3 length is 13 residues. V was shortened by 2 bases and J by 10 bases, with 9 bases between the two germline ends. Germline loops: CDR1 KGHSH, CDR2 LQKENI. The CDR3 DNA reads as TGTGCCAGCTCACCAGATCCCGAGTCACCCCTCCACTTT. Translated: CASSPDPESPLHF. Drawing the rest from reference TRBV18 and TRBJ1-6, the complete variable domain is NAGVMQNPRHLVRRRGQEARLRCSPMKGHSHVYWYRQLPEEGLKFMVYLQKENIIDESGMPKERFSAEFPKEGPSILRIQQVVRGDSAAYFCASSPDPESPLHFGNGTRLTVT.

The gene calls are TRBV28 and TRBJ2-7; a possible D gene is TRBD2 (6 bases). Looked up from germline, CDR1 is MDHEN and CDR2 is SYDVKM. Trimming shortened V by 2 bases and J by 9 bases, and 20 bases separated the two germline ends. The CDR3 loop spans 15 amino acids. This CDR3 reads CASSLRLPRVGGQYF. The CDR3, as DNA: TGTGCCAGCAGTTTACGGCTTCCGCGCGTGGGGGGGCAGTACTTC.

V gene TRBV5-1 combines with J gene TRBJ2-5, with TRBD2 identical over 9 bases. The CDR3 loop spans 15 amino acids. The V and J ends lost 1 base and 3 bases, in that order; junction bases with no gene match: 4. Per the germline V gene, CDR1 is SGHRS and CDR2 is YFSETQ. The CDR3 DNA follows: TGCGCCAGCAGCTTGATGGGACTAGCTGAAGAGACCCAGTACTTC. Amino acid sequence: CASSLMGLAEETQYF.